Listed below are T cell receptor beta chains from one sample, sequenced in a study of T cells after yellow fever vaccination. Using its own MiXCR run on the 5' RACE reads, TCRdb lists one record per CDR3 protein. The table records hundreds of thousands of distinct CDR3 sequences, roughly a fifth of them present only once. The sequenced sample was PBMCs, obtained 15 days after the yellow fever booster vaccination. The receptors come from a man aged 25 to 40 who received the YFV17D yellow fever vaccine. CDR3s include the opening cysteine and the closing phenylalanine or tryptophan. Fields, in order: V gene, D gene, CDR3 protein. The D gene is left open where the match is weak.

TRBV20-1	TRBD1	CSAQIRGHYEQFF
TRBV10-3	.	CAISENPYEQYF
TRBV29-1	TRBD1	CSVSRGPDTQYF
TRBV6-1	TRBD1	CASSSWDRDRYEQYF
TRBV6-4	.	CASTARTDEQFF
TRBV20-1	TRBD2	CSATSGIRQETQYF
TRBV6-5	.	CASGTGYHGYTF
TRBV18	.	CASSPELRLRTGELFF
TRBV12-3/TRBV12-4	TRBD2	CASSILAGRVAGELFF
TRBV6-2/TRBV6-3	TRBD2	CASSYGGTSGKSDTQYF
TRBV20-1	TRBD1	CSARDQKTGNGAFFNTGELFF
TRBV12-3/TRBV12-4	.	CASSLDLGADTQYF
TRBV14	.	CASSLGGTRLYEQYF
TRBV29-1	.	CSVERGQETQYF
TRBV12-3/TRBV12-4	.	CASRQDSSGNTIYF
TRBV18	TRBD1	CATSGGMDEKLFF
TRBV5-1	TRBD2	CASSSGDLAGAGQYF
TRBV20-1	TRBD1	CSARDSGGEIYEQYF
TRBV5-1	.	CASSRQLQETQYF
TRBV29-1	.	CSVQLVIQGNTIYF
TRBV20-1	TRBD1	CRATGGRAEAFF
TRBV28	.	CASKLGPYEQYF
TRBV15	TRBD1	CATAGTADNEQFF
TRBV6-5	.	CASSFPGREYF
TRBV20-1	.	CSAPSQGASKTQYF
TRBV27	.	CASSVSGAHEQYF
TRBV6-5	.	CASRSRQGDTGELFF
TRBV11-2	.	CASSLEGDGSSYNEQFF
TRBV20-1	TRBD2	CSKTSGGYEQYF
TRBV29-1	TRBD2	CSVWGGDSAYEQYF
TRBV9	TRBD1	CASSVGQDPSYEQYF
TRBV12-3/TRBV12-4	TRBD2	CASSPGRRTSGNYEQYF
TRBV3-1	.	CASSPGTAETEAFF
TRBV20-1	TRBD2	CSAARAGLAEAVEQYF
TRBV28	.	CASSLYGLYEQYF
TRBV20-1	.	CSARDPARGNTDTQYF
TRBV4-3	.	CASSQEKSGSSYNSPLHF
TRBV7-2	.	CASSLAAGTVSTDTQYF
TRBV7-2	.	CASSPGSKETQYF
TRBV12-3/TRBV12-4	.	CASSRREVQPQHF
TRBV7-2	.	CASFASVNTGELFF
TRBV7-2	.	CASSLGGIPNNEQFF
TRBV6-1	TRBD2	CASSGPSGRGDYEQYF
TRBV27	TRBD1	CASSFRKTGRTLGGELFF
TRBV20-1	TRBD2	CSASWASGSKSSKQYF
TRBV20-1	.	CSARDLREEYNEQFF
TRBV12-3/TRBV12-4	.	CASSSMEGGWDTQYF
TRBV3-1	.	CASSQVRFNIQYF
TRBV20-1	.	CSAKAPTGRETQYF
TRBV15	.	CATSSMGTGSRTQYF
TRBV20-1	TRBD2	CSAASGGGTDTQYF
TRBV5-1	.	CASSLAGPPGELFF
TRBV20-1	.	CSATRRYNEQFF
TRBV7-2	.	CASSQRLLAETQYF
TRBV11-2	TRBD2	CASSLEPGTSGDNEQFF
TRBV27	.	CASSSSIGQIYGYTF
TRBV5-1	TRBD1	CASSVGQGSTDTQYF
TRBV5-8	.	CASSVPGLRETQYF
TRBV12-3/TRBV12-4	.	CASSFAHLGYGYTF